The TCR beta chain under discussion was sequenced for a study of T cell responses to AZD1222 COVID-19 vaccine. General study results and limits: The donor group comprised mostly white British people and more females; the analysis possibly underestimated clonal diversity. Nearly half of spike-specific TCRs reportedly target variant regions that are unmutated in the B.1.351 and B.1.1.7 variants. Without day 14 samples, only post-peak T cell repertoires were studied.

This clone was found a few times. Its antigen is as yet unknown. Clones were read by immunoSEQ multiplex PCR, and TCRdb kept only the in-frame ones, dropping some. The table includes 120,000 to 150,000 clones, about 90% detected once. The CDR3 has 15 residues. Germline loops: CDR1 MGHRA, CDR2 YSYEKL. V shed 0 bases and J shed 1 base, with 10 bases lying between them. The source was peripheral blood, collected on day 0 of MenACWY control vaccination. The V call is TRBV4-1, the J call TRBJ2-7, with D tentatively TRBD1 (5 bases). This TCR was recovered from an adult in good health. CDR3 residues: CASSQDEQASYEQYF. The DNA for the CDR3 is TGCGCCAGCAGCCAAGACGAACAGGCTTCCTACGAGCAGTACTTC.